A single sample gave rise to the 29 T cell receptor beta chains below, sequenced in a study of neurological immune-mediated disorders. In TCRdb, the 5' RACE reads were re-called with MiXCR into one record per CDR3 protein. The repertoire includes about 59,000 distinct CDR3 sequences, 20% to 30% of them detected once, and about 4.5% sits in the top ten. Time point of the sample: technical triplicate 2. What was sequenced was PBMCs. These receptors all stem from a man aged 60-69 years with HTLV-1-associated myelopathy (HAM/TSP).

This clonotype was seen repeatedly, ten times or more. V is TRBV5-1 and J is TRBJ2-1; 7 bases align to TRBD1. The V gene's germline CDR1 is SGHRS and CDR2 YFSETQ. The CDR3 is 13 residues long. The V gene end was trimmed by 4 bases and the J gene end by 6 bases; junction bases not matched to a gene: 4. DNA of the CDR3: TGCGCCAGCAGCACGGACAGGTCCAATGAGCAGTTCTTC. Protein product: CASSTDRSNEQFF.

This chain uses TRBV5-1 with TRBJ2-1, with TRBD2 matching 10 bases. The germline V gene encodes CDR1 SGHRS and CDR2 YFSETQ. This CDR3 region has 16 residues. V trimming: 4 bases; J trimming: 4 bases; junction bases outside the gene matches: 8. This CDR3 reads CASSLLAGASYNEQFF. The CDR3 nucleotides are TGCGCCAGCAGCCTTCTAGCGGGAGCGAGTTACAATGAGCAGTTCTTC.

This clonotype has ten or more counts. The chain joins TRBV20-1 to TRBJ2-3; possible D gene TRBD1, 6 bases. CDR1 is DFQATT, CDR2 SNEGSKA, per germline (reference sequence). V was cut by 7 bases and J by 7 bases, with 18 bases left in between. The CDR3 is 13 amino acids. CDR3 sequence reads: CSGAGTIANTQYF. DNA of the CDR3: TGCAGTGGAGCCGGGACAATTGCGAATACGCAGTATTTT.

This clonotype was counted ten times or more. The chain uses TRBV14 and TRBJ2-1; TRBD1 matches 8 bases. CDR1 and CDR2 (germline): SGHDN, FVKESK. The CDR3 length is 14 residues. The junction had 8 bases not matched to a gene; V was cut back by 8 bases and J by 5 bases. CDR3 loop: CASRGRGQDNEQFF. CDR3 nucleotide sequence: TGTGCCAGCCGGGGCAGGGGGCAAGACAATGAGCAGTTCTTC.

The genes are TRBV20-1 and TRBJ2-1; TRBD2 agrees at 9 bases. CDR1 is DFQATT, CDR2 SNEGSKA, per germline (reference sequence). The CDR3 has 15 amino acids. Trimming took 0 bases from V and 8 from J; bases not matched to a gene: 8. CDR3 sequence (DNA): TGCAGTGCTAGAGATCTCGGCGGGAGGGTCGATGAGCAGTTCTTC. Its protein is CSARDLGGRVDEQFF.

This clonotype was found many times. The chain links TRBV5-1 to TRBJ2-7; TRBD1 aligns across 7 bases. The germline CDR1 and CDR2 sequences are SGHRS and YFSETQ. This CDR3 has 14 residues. J was trimmed by 5 bases and V by 0 bases; bases with no gene match: 5. CDR3 region: CASSLGGQVDEQYF. The CDR3 region has the DNA TGCGCCAGCAGCTTGGGCGGACAGGTAGACGAGCAGTACTTC. Drawing the rest from reference TRBV5-1 and TRBJ2-7, the complete variable domain is KAGVTQTPRYLIKTRGQQVTLSCSPISGHRSVSWYQQTPGQGLQFLFEYFSETQRNKGNFPGRFSGRQFSNSRSEMNVSTLELGDSALYLCASSLGGQVDEQYFGPGTRLTVT.

The rearrangement links TRBV3-1 to TRBJ2-3; D uncertain. Germline CDR1 is LGHDT and CDR2 is YNNKEL (reference sequence). Trimming cost V 5 bases and J 2 bases, with 11 bases left between them. The CDR3 runs to 14 residues. The CDR3 spells CASSTGRHTDTQYF. Here the CDR3 DNA reads TGTGCCAGCAGCACCGGACGGCACACAGATACGCAGTATTTT.

This clonotype was seen repeatedly, ten times or more. This rearrangement joins TRBV5-1 to TRBJ2-5, with 8 bases that match TRBD2. Germline trimming cut 2 bases from V and 1 base from J; bases unmatched to any gene: 7. The CDR3 covers 16 residues. Germline values: CDR1 SGHRS, CDR2 YFSETQ. CDR3 protein: CASSFGLTSGQETQYF. CDR3 sequence (DNA): TGCGCCAGCAGCTTCGGCCTCACTAGCGGCCAAGAGACCCAGTACTTC.

This clonotype was picked up many times. The rearrangement joins TRBV20-1 to TRBJ2-1; TRBD2 matches 10 bases. The CDR3 is 14 amino acids. Trimming cost V 8 bases and J 5 bases; bases outside gene matches: 9. The germline V gene has CDR1 DFQATT and CDR2 SNEGSKA (reference sequence). The DNA of the CDR3 is TGCAGTACAGCCGGACTAGCGGACGACAATGAGCAGTTCTTC. Protein product: CSTAGLADDNEQFF.

Of note for this clonotype: As the CDR3 is not closed by the conserved phenylalanine or tryptophan, this likely results from a read error. The gene calls are TRBV7-2 and TRBJ2-3; D ambiguous. The CDR3 is 13 residues long. The V gene's germline CDR1 is SGHTA and CDR2 FQGNSA. The V end was cut by 0 bases, the J end by 12 bases, with 13 bases between. CDR3 protein: CASSLALGSAQYL. DNA for the CDR3: TGTGCCAGCAGCTTAGCCCTAGGCTCTGCACAGTATCTT.

The sample holds many counts of this clonotype. The chain employs TRBV27 and TRBJ1-2, with D perhaps matching TRBD1 (5 bases). V was clipped by 6 bases and J by 3 bases, with 14 bases between them. This CDR3 has 14 amino acids. Per the germline V gene, CDR1 is MNHEY and CDR2 is SMNVEV (reference sequence). The CDR3 nucleotides read TGTGCCAGCAGCCAAGGGGAGTGGGACTATGGCTACACCTTC. Encoded protein: CASSQGEWDYGYTF.

This clonotype was seen repeatedly, ten times or more. V usage is TRBV5-1 and J usage is TRBJ2-3; a possible D gene is TRBD2 (6 bases). V lost 5 bases to trimming and J lost 1 base, with 14 bases between them. This CDR3 is built from 15 residues. From germline, CDR1 is SGHRS and CDR2 YFSETQ. CDR3 coding DNA: TGCGCCAGCAGAGGAGGGATATCTGGCACAGATACGCAGTATTTT. Residues: CASRGGISGTDTQYF.

This sequence joins TRBV5-1 and TRBJ2-3, with D possibly matching TRBD1 (6 bases). Trimming cost V 5 bases and J 4 bases, with 8 bases left between them. Per germline, CDR1 SGHRS and CDR2 YFSETQ. The CDR3 extends over 12 amino acids. The CDR3 DNA reads as TGCGCCAGCAGGCCAGGGGCAGATACGCAGTATTTT. Residues: CASRPGADTQYF.

The chain couples TRBV28 to TRBJ1-1; D is ambiguous. V was clipped by 6 bases and J by 5 bases, with 7 bases between them. The CDR3 totals 11 residues. Looked up from germline, CDR1 is MDHEN and CDR2 is SYDVKM. This CDR3 reads CASRSGTEAFF. CDR3 coding DNA: TGTGCCAGCAGGTCTGGGACTGAAGCTTTCTTT.

This clonotype was detected ten times or more. This sequence joins TRBV20-1 and TRBJ2-5; unclear D gene. Trimming removed 0 bases from V and 0 bases from J, with 11 bases in between. Per the germline V gene, CDR1 is DFQATT and CDR2 is SNEGSKA (reference sequence). CDR3 length: 15 residues. The CDR3: CSARDVSGDQETQYF. CDR3 DNA: TGCAGTGCTAGAGATGTATCTGGGGACCAAGAGACCCAGTACTTC.

This clonotype was seen repeatedly, ten times or more. The chain carries TRBV6-5 and TRBJ1-1; 12 bases line up with TRBD1. V trimming: 6 bases; J trimming: 5 bases; junction bases outside the gene matches: 10. The CDR3 runs to 16 residues. Germline loops: CDR1 MNHEY, CDR2 SVGAGI. Here the CDR3 reads CASRPGQGAGNTEAFF. CDR3 DNA: TGTGCCAGCAGACCGGGACAGGGGGCAGGTAATACTGAAGCTTTCTTT.

This clonotype was detected ten times or more. The chain joins TRBV5-1 to TRBJ2-3, with a tentative D call TRBD1 (6 bases). The CDR3 totals 16 residues. The V gene lost 2 bases and the J gene lost 0 bases, with 13 bases spanning the gap. The germline gives CDR1 SGHRS, CDR2 YFSETQ. The CDR3, as DNA: TGCGCCAGCAGCTTATCAGGGGCAGGGAGCACAGATACGCAGTATTTT. Amino acids: CASSLSGAGSTDTQYF.

In this sample, this clonotype turned up many times. The rearrangement links TRBV5-1 to TRBJ2-7; 7 nucleotides align to TRBD1. Germline CDR1 reads SGHRS; CDR2 reads YFSETQ. V was pared by 4 bases and J by 6 bases, with 10 bases of the junction left unmatched. The CDR3 spans 14 residues. The CDR3 bases are TGCGCCAGCAGCGAAGGGGACAGAGCCTTCGAGCAGTACTTC. Translation gives CASSEGDRAFEQYF. The variable domain in full, with the rest retrieved from reference TRBV5-1 and TRBJ2-7, is KAGVTQTPRYLIKTRGQQVTLSCSPISGHRSVSWYQQTPGQGLQFLFEYFSETQRNKGNFPGRFSGRQFSNSRSEMNVSTLELGDSALYLCASSEGDRAFEQYFGPGTRLTVT.

This clonotype was counted only a few times. The chain combines TRBV19 with TRBJ2-1, with 7 bases identical to TRBD2. CDR1 is LNHDA and CDR2 is SQIVND in the germline V gene (reference sequence). The CDR3 sequence is 16 residues long. The trim removed 6 bases at V and 2 bases at J, leaving 10 bases unmatched. CDR3: CASSAKAGKTYNEQFF. The DNA of the CDR3 is TGTGCCAGTAGCGCTAAAGCGGGAAAAACCTACAATGAGCAGTTCTTC.

As to this clonotype: The junction departs from the called germline gene at one end, perhaps through a read error. The gene calls are TRBV5-6 and TRBJ2-3; D call uncertain. From germline, CDR1 is SGHDT and CDR2 YYEEEE. The CDR3 covers 13 residues. CDR3 in amino acids: CASSPPGTDTQYF. The CDR3 DNA sequence: TGTGCTAGCAGCCCGCCAGGCACAGATACGCAGTATTTT.

Ten or more counts support this clonotype. The chain is built from TRBV5-1 and TRBJ2-5, with D perhaps matching TRBD1 (5 bases). The CDR3 contains 14 residues. Germline values: CDR1 SGHRS, CDR2 YFSETQ. V dropped 0 bases and J dropped 5 bases, with 11 bases sitting between them. CDR3 protein: CASSLDWGRETQYF. CDR3 nucleotide sequence: TGCGCCAGCAGCTTGGACTGGGGCAGGGAGACCCAGTACTTC.

The chain carries TRBV20-1 and TRBJ2-5; TRBD1 aligns across 11 bases. The junction had 4 bases not matched to a gene; V was cut back by 3 bases and J by 1 base. The CDR3 totals 15 residues. CDR1 and CDR2 (germline): DFQATT, SNEGSKA (reference sequence). The CDR3 sequence is CSASPGTGGQETQYF. CDR3 sequence (DNA): TGCAGTGCTAGCCCGGGGACAGGGGGCCAAGAGACCCAGTACTTC.

At least ten counts were recorded for this clonotype. V gene TRBV5-1 combines with J gene TRBJ2-7; D is tentatively TRBD1 or TRBD2 (6 bases each). Germline CDR1 SGHRS, CDR2 YFSETQ. Trimming took 4 bases from V and 4 from J, leaving 18 bases between them. There are 15 residues in the CDR3. The CDR3 protein is CASSVRGDGVYEQYF. In DNA, the CDR3 is TGCGCCAGCAGCGTAAGGGGGGACGGGGTTTACGAGCAGTACTTC.

This clonotype was counted ten times or more. The CDR3 nucleotides read TGTGCCAGCAGTTCCTACAAGGGCTACTACAATGAGCAGTTCTTC. It codes for CASSSYKGYYNEQFF. The rearrangement links TRBV27 to TRBJ2-1; unclear D gene. The CDR3 runs to 15 residues. The V gene lost 4 bases and the J gene lost 3 bases, with 13 bases spanning the gap. CDR1 and CDR2 from the germline V gene are MNHEY and SMNVEV (reference sequence).

The V gene is TRBV24-1, the J gene TRBJ2-1, with a tentative D call TRBD1 (6 bases). Germline V gives CDR1 KGHDR, CDR2 SFDVKD. V lost 4 bases and J lost 5, with 20 bases in between. The CDR3 has 17 amino acids. CDR3 nucleotides: TGTGCCACCAGTGACCGCCTGACAGGTACTAGAAACAATGAGCAGTTCTTC. Translated: CATSDRLTGTRNNEQFF.

V and J are TRBV5-1 and TRBJ1-1, with D possibly matching TRBD1 (6 bases). The CDR3 runs 16 residues. Germline-derived CDR1 and CDR2 are SGHRS and YFSETQ. Trimming left V 4 bases short and J 0 bases short, with 16 bases between. For the CDR3, the DNA is TGCGCCAGCAGCCTAGGGAATACAGGGATGAACACTGAAGCTTTCTTT. Amino acid sequence: CASSLGNTGMNTEAFF.

The CDR3 bases are TGCAGCGCCGGACCCGGGACCCACGAGGAGCAGTACTTC. This codes for CSAGPGTHEEQYF. The J gene is TRBJ2-7, the V gene TRBV29-1, with D perhaps matching TRBD1 or TRBD2 (5 bases each). Germline CDR1 and CDR2: SQVTM and ANQGSEA. The CDR3 spans 13 residues. V was trimmed by 7 bases and J by 7 bases, leaving 20 bases between them.

At least ten counts were recorded for this clonotype. The rearrangement uses TRBV5-1 and TRBJ2-5; D may be TRBD2 (10 bases). The CDR3 extends over 22 amino acids. V shed 2 bases and J shed 5 bases, with 37 bases lying between them. CDR1 is SGHRS, CDR2 YFSETQ, per germline. The CDR3 nucleotides read TGCGCCAGCAGCTTCCCCGGGACAGGGACACTGGACTCGAGCGGGAGGGAGGAGACCCAGTACTTC. It encodes CASSFPGTGTLDSSGREETQYF.

This clonotype was found many times. V usage is TRBV27 and J usage is TRBJ2-4; D unresolved. The germline CDR1 and CDR2 sequences are MNHEY and SMNVEV (reference sequence). The CDR3 runs 17 residues. V lost 5 bases, J lost 1 base, and 18 bases lay in between. Here the CDR3 reads CASSGQTRHRAKNIQYF. CDR3 bases: TGTGCCAGCAGTGGGCAGACCAGACACCGGGCCAAAAACATTCAGTACTTC.